This T cell receptor beta chain was retrieved from a study of control samples from healthy donors and cancer patients. Using immunoSEQ multiplex PCR, the repertoire was profiled, and TCRdb retains in-frame clones only, with some absent. The repertoire consists of 100,000 to 120,000 clones, with approximately 87% occurring once and the leading ten covering 3.7%. V gave up 7 bases and J gave up 2 bases; unmatched junction bases: 2. Germline V gene lookup returns CDR1 SGHTA and CDR2 FQGNSA. There are 13 residues in the CDR3. The chain joins TRBV7-2 to TRBJ1-1, with 9 bases that match TRBD1. Sequences were obtained from PBMCs. This receptor was identified in a woman in her sixties or seventies with lung cancer. CDR3 DNA sequence: TGTGCCAGCACGGACAGGGGTAACACTGAAGCTTTCTTT. It is translated as CASTDRGNTEAFF.